A single T cell receptor beta chain is shown here with its context. Its antigen is not yet known. No much larger clone is present one base from it, and per-base qualities are unavailable. This sample is part of a study of CD8 T cells in ankylosing spondylitis (dated 2017 in TCRdb). Study-wide context: The study profiled T cell receptor beta repertoires in healthy donors and ankylosing spondylitis patients to find disease-linked TCR variants. The full study cohort was made up of 25 to 30 ankylosing spondylitis patients and some 100 healthy donors. Peripheral blood samples were taken, and synovial fluid was additionally collected from ankylosing spondylitis patients. The paper as a whole reports these results and caveats: Some motif variants were previously reported in synovial fluid and blood of reactive arthritis patients, suggesting common disease-initiation mechanisms. A TCR beta motif of several highly homologous amino acid variants appeared characteristic of blood from ankylosing spondylitis patients. According to the report, matched synovial fluid samples from ankylosing spondylitis patients were significantly enriched for the disease-linked clones. The disease-linked clones showed a CD8+ phenotype and occurred at relatively low frequencies in peripheral blood.

The germline V gene sets CDR1 to SGHAT and CDR2 to FQNNGV. For this chain, trimming is 4 bases at the V end and 2 bases at the J end, and the number of junction bases without a gene match is 14. The CDR3 has 18 amino acids, counting the end cysteine and phenylalanine. Kept here is only the CDR3 DNA, which spans 54 bases and is read in frame from base 1. Sequenced on an Illumina HiSeq 2500. TCR beta libraries were prepared by quantitative 5'-RACE with molecular barcodes. In the authors' own workflow: A new computational method, built on a probabilistic model of VDJ rearrangement, was used to identify disease-linked TCR variants. Through fastp at Q25 and MiXCR, TCRdb rebuilt clones from the public reads, retaining in-frame beta chains. Every entry covers one CDR3 protein and lists the most common genes and DNA from its rows. The authors' filters were not applied to this entry. The sample contains 250,000 to 400,000 distinct CDR3 sequences, around a tenth of them found a single time. The leading ten clones occupy roughly 9% of the sample.

The sequence links TRBV11-2 to TRBJ2-1; TRBD1 lines up with 7 middle nucleotides. The sample taken for sequencing was blood, either unsorted or a sorted T cell fraction (not recorded which). The receptor was derived from a female donor with ankylosing spondylitis or in good health (not recorded which). CDR3 loop: CASSSPRFPGGPYNEQFF. The DNA reads as follows: TGTGCCAGCAGCTCCCCCCGTTTTCCAGGGGGACCCTACAATGAGCAGTTCTTC. When the CDR3 is completed using the reference TRBV11-2 and TRBJ2-1 genes on either side, the full variable domain is EAGVAQSPRYKIIEKRQSVAFWCNPISGHATLYWYQQILGQGPKLLIQFQNNGVVDDSQLPKDRFSAERLKGVDSTLKIQPAKLEDSAVYLCASSSPRFPGGPYNEQFFGPGTRLTVL.